The 25 T cell receptor beta chains in this list originate from one sample, sequenced in a study of T cell clonality in common variable immunodeficiency. Assay: immunoSEQ multiplex PCR; the TCRdb copy retains only in-frame clones and omits some. There are 40,000 to 45,000 clones in the sample, none observed a single time. Material: peripheral blood mononuclear cells. Every receptor here comes from a person between 18 and 75 years old in good health.

This clone has a count of ten or more. With the read ending 3 residues before the CDR3 end, the germline J gene is used to fill in that end. V and J are TRBV20-1 and TRBJ2-3; tentatively, D is TRBD1 (5 bases). The CDR3 is 15 residues long. With 0 bases removed from V and 4 bases from J, the gap between germline ends came to 14 bases. The germline V gene encodes CDR1 DFQATT and CDR2 SNEGSKA (reference sequence). The CDR3 loop reads CSARDLGRVSDTQYF. The CDR3 bases that were read are TGCAGTGCTAGAGATCTGGGCAGGGTGTCAGATACG.

This clone was seen many times. The read ends 3 residues shy of where the CDR3 ends; the end is completed using the germline J gene. The chain joins TRBV5-1 to TRBJ2-3; 10 bases line up with TRBD2. The CDR3 contains 17 residues. Per germline, CDR1 SGHRS and CDR2 YFSETQ. J was trimmed by 1 base and V by 9 bases; bases with no gene match: 14. CDR3 DNA, as far as it was read: TGCGCCACCTCAGAGGCTAGCGGGGGCCGGGGCACAGATACG. Its protein product is CATSEASGGRGTDT. The whole CDR3 reads CATSEASGGRGTDTQYF.

On this clone: The CDR3 end is not reached by the read, which stops 3 residues before it; the germline J gene fills it in. This chain connects TRBV19 to TRBJ1-2; tentatively, D is TRBD1 (6 bases). Germline assignment: CDR1 LNHDA and CDR2 SQIVND (reference sequence). The ends were cut back, 6 bases at V and 0 bases at J, with 23 bases in the middle. CDR3 size: 18 residues. CDR3 sequence: CASRLDKIAGEANYGYTF. Partial CDR3 DNA: TGTGCCAGTAGGCTTGATAAAATTGCAGGGGAAGCTAACTATGGC. The variable domain in full, completed from reference TRBV19 and TRBJ1-2, reads DGGITQSPKYLFRKEGQNVTLSCEQNLNHDAMYWYRQDPGQGLRLIYYSQIVNDFQKGDIAEGYSVSREKKESFPLTVTSAQKNPTAFYLCASRLDKIAGEANYGYTFGSGTRLTVV.

This clone was picked up many times. From the germline J gene comes the end of the CDR3, since the read stops 3 residues before it. The J gene is TRBJ1-1, the V gene TRBV18; possible D gene TRBD1, 5 bases. The V end was cut by 3 bases, the J end by 0 bases, with 5 bases between. The V gene's germline CDR1 is KGHSH and CDR2 LQKENI. The CDR3 runs 13 residues. The sequenced CDR3 bases are TGTGCCAGCTCACCGGACATGAACACTGAA. Protein product: CASSPDMNTE. The whole CDR3 sequence is CASSPDMNTEAFF. The variable domain in full, completed from reference TRBV18 and TRBJ1-1, reads NAGVMQNPRHLVRRRGQEARLRCSPMKGHSHVYWYRQLPEEGLKFMVYLQKENIIDESGMPKERFSAEFPKEGPSILRIQQVVRGDSAAYFCASSPDMNTEAFFGQGTRLTVV.

This clone was seen ten or more times. The read stops 3 residues short of the end of the CDR3; the missing end is completed from the germline J gene. The J gene is TRBJ2-5, the V gene TRBV4-2; TRBD2 matches at 7 bases. The CDR3 loop spans 15 amino acids. CDR1 LGHNA and CDR2 YNFKEQ come from the germline V gene. The V and J ends lost 0 bases and 2 bases, in that order; junction bases with no gene match: 3. Here the CDR3 reads CASSQESSGQETQYF. The sequenced part of the CDR3 DNA is TGTGCCAGCAGCCAAGAGTCTAGCGGACAAGAGACC.

At least ten counts were recorded for this clone. The observed sequence ends 3 residues before the CDR3 terminus, with the missing tail filled in from the germline J gene. The chain has TRBV7-9 and TRBJ1-1; D is undetermined. The CDR3 length is 11 residues. In germline, CDR1 is SEHNR, CDR2 FQNEAQ (reference sequence). V lost 5 bases and J 3 bases, leaving 4 bases between the germline ends. Partial CDR3 DNA: TGTGCCAGCAGCCTATACACTGAA. Protein product: CASSLYTE. The whole CDR3 reads CASSLYTEAFF.

This clone was seen repeatedly, ten times or more. The read stops 3 residues short of the end of the CDR3; the missing end is completed from the germline J gene. The chain joins TRBV10-3 to TRBJ1-6, with 8 bases aligning to TRBD1. The CDR3 sequence is 14 residues long. Germline-derived CDR1 and CDR2 are ENHRY and SYGVKD. The J segment lost 10 bases and the V segment lost 4 bases, leaving 6 bases of the junction unmatched. CDR3 protein: CAISAGGAESPLHF. The sequenced CDR3 bases are TGTGCCATCAGTGCAGGGGGCGCTGAATCACCC.

There are many counts of this clone. With the read ending 3 residues before the CDR3 end, the germline J gene is used to fill in that end. V gene TRBV5-4 combines with J gene TRBJ2-5, with 9 nucleotides matching TRBD2. There are 16 residues in the CDR3. The ends lost 3 bases at V and 2 bases at J; junction bases unmatched: 8. Germline V gene sequence: CDR1 SGHNT, CDR2 YYREEE (reference sequence). The CDR3 DNA, read in part, is TGTGCCAGCAGCTCCCCGACGGCGGGAGGGCAAGAGACC. It yields the protein CASSSPTAGGQET. The entire CDR3 protein is CASSSPTAGGQETQYF.

In this sample, this clone turned up many times. The read terminates 3 residues before the CDR3 end, so the remaining end is supplied by the germline J gene. The chain joins TRBV7-6 to TRBJ2-1, with D maybe TRBD1 (6 bases). Trimming removed 3 bases at V and 4 bases at J, with 13 bases between. The germline V gene has CDR1 SGHVS and CDR2 FNYEAQ. The CDR3 sequence is 15 residues long. The CDR3 bases that were read are TGTGCCAGCAGCTTCAGGACAGAGTCTTACAATGAG. Amino acids: CASSFRTESYNE. The entire CDR3 reads CASSFRTESYNEQFF.

This clone was found many times. The read terminates 3 residues ahead of where the CDR3 ends, so the germline J gene completes it. The chain combines TRBV20-1 with TRBJ1-1; 7 bases fit TRBD1. The germline CDR1 and CDR2 sequences are DFQATT and SNEGSKA (reference sequence). Trimming took 3 bases from V and 4 from J; bases not matched to a gene: 5. This CDR3 is 13 amino acids long. The CDR3 DNA, read in part, is TGCAGTGCTAGTACAGGGGAGGGCACTGAA. As protein: CSASTGEGTE. The full CDR3 sequence reads CSASTGEGTEAFF.

This clone has ten or more counts. CDR3 DNA, as far as it was read: TGCAGTGCTCGCACCGGGGGGGGGTCCAACCAAGAGACC. As protein: CSARTGGGSNQET. The whole CDR3 is CSARTGGGSNQETQYF. The genes are TRBV20-1 and TRBJ2-5; TRBD2 aligns across 8 bases. The sequence runs out 3 residues before the end of the CDR3; the remainder is reconstructed from the germline J gene. CDR3 length equals 16 residues. After removal of 5 bases from V and 0 bases from J, the junction contained 11 bases not matched to a gene. The germline gives CDR1 DFQATT, CDR2 SNEGSKA (reference sequence).

This clone occurred many times. CDR3 sequence reads: CASSPGGNQPQHF. Incomplete CDR3 DNA: TGTGCCAGCAGCCCGGGGGGCAATCAGCCC. The gene calls are TRBV7-9 and TRBJ1-5; maybe TRBD1 (5 bases). The read is 3 residues too short to cover the CDR3 end, so that end is filled in from the germline J gene. V was pared by 5 bases and J by 2 bases, with 7 bases between. In germline, CDR1 is SEHNR, CDR2 FQNEAQ (reference sequence). This CDR3 contains 13 residues. Filled out from reference TRBV7-9 and TRBJ1-5, the complete variable domain reads DTGVSQNPRHKITKRGQNVTFRCDPISEHNRLYWYRQTLGQGPEFLTYFQNEAQLEKSRLLSDRFSAERPKGSFSTLEIQRTEQGDSAMYLCASSPGGNQPQHFGDGTRLSIL.

This clone appeared many times. The read ends 3 residues shy of where the CDR3 ends; the end is completed using the germline J gene. The rearrangement links TRBV20-1 to TRBJ1-1, with a tentative D call TRBD1 (6 bases). V lost 1 base and J lost 4, with 13 bases in between. The CDR3 spans 14 residues. Germline V gives CDR1 DFQATT, CDR2 SNEGSKA (reference sequence). CDR3 DNA (partial): TGCAGTGCTAGAGGAGGGGGAACTATCACTGAA. Its translation: CSARGGGTITE. The CDR3 in its entirety is CSARGGGTITEAFF.

In this sample, this clone turned up many times. The DNA ends 3 residues before the CDR3 does, and the rest of the CDR3 is filled in from the germline J gene. The chain links TRBV20-1 to TRBJ1-5; D gene uncertain. In germline, CDR1 is DFQATT, CDR2 SNEGSKA (reference sequence). This CDR3 has 16 amino acids. Trimming removed 0 bases at V and 1 base at J, with 13 bases between. CDR3 in amino acids: CSARDRRGGSNQPQHF. CDR3 bases read: TGCAGTGCTAGAGATCGACGGGGTGGGAGCAATCAGCCC.

This clone was seen many times. The read terminates 3 residues before the CDR3 end, so the remaining end is supplied by the germline J gene. V and J are TRBV19 and TRBJ1-3; 8 nucleotides align to TRBD1. The CDR3 loop spans 13 amino acids. The V segment lost 5 bases and the J segment 6 bases; nucleotides outside the gene matches: 3. Germline values: CDR1 LNHDA, CDR2 SQIVND (reference sequence). The CDR3 bases that were read are TGTGCCAGTAGTCCGACAGGGGCAAACACC. This codes for CASSPTGANT. The CDR3 in its entirety is CASSPTGANTIYF.

This clone was recorded at least ten times. The read terminates 3 residues ahead of where the CDR3 ends, so the germline J gene completes it. The V gene is TRBV7-6, the J gene TRBJ2-7; 13 bases are shared with TRBD2. Trimming cost V 5 bases and J 6 bases; bases outside gene matches: 4. There are 14 residues in the CDR3. From germline, CDR1 is SGHVS and CDR2 FNYEAQ. The DNA read from the CDR3 is TGTGCCAGCAGCCGACTAGCGGGAGGCGTCGAG. Protein product: CASSRLAGGVE. The complete CDR3 sequence is CASSRLAGGVEQYF.

At least ten counts were recorded for this clone. Partial CDR3 DNA: TGTGCCAGCAGTTTGTGGGAACAGGGATCTGGC. The encoded protein is CASSLWEQGSG. The complete CDR3 protein is CASSLWEQGSGYTF. The chain is built from TRBV13 and TRBJ1-2; tentative D call: TRBD1 (6 bases). From the germline J gene comes the end of the CDR3, since the read stops 3 residues before it. V shed 6 bases and J shed 7 bases, with 18 bases lying between them. Germline V lookup: CDR1 PRHDT, CDR2 FYEKMQ (reference sequence). The CDR3 extends over 14 amino acids. The full variable domain, with the rest looked up from reference TRBV13 and TRBJ1-2, is AAGVIQSPRHLIKEKRETATLKCYPIPRHDTVYWYQQGPGQDPQFLISFYEKMQSDKGSIPDRFSAQQFSDYHSELNMSSLELGDSALYFCASSLWEQGSGYTFGSGTRLTVV.

At least ten counts were recorded for this clone. The CDR3 end is not reached by the read, which stops 3 residues before it; the germline J gene fills it in. The chain links TRBV13 to TRBJ2-3; TRBD2 might be the D (6 bases). CDR3 length: 17 amino acids. Germline CDR1 PRHDT, CDR2 FYEKMQ (reference sequence). Trimming took off 0 bases at V and 0 bases at J, with 13 bases between the two ends. CDR3: CASSLGLYGTSTDTQYF. CDR3 bases read: TGTGCCAGCAGCTTAGGCCTATACGGGACTAGCACAGATACG.

The table lists this clone with many counts. Read data end 3 residues before the CDR3 end; the end is taken from the germline J gene. This chain joins TRBV13 and TRBJ2-3; 12 nucleotides align to TRBD2. The CDR3 has 16 residues. Germline V gene data show CDR1 as PRHDT and CDR2 as FYEKMQ (reference sequence). With 5 bases clipped from V and 8 bases from J, the junction kept 11 bases outside the gene matches. The part of the CDR3 DNA that was read is TGTGCCAGCAGCACACTAGCGGGGGGATTTCACAGTACG. Its protein product is CASSTLAGGFHST. The whole CDR3 region reads CASSTLAGGFHSTQYF.

This clone was counted at least ten times. With the read ending 3 residues before the CDR3 end, the germline J gene is used to fill in that end. V usage is TRBV9 and J usage is TRBJ2-7; D perhaps matches TRBD1 (6 bases). The CDR3 sequence is 14 residues long. V was trimmed by 2 bases and J by 0 bases, leaving 9 bases between them. The germline gives CDR1 SGDLS, CDR2 YYNGEE. The CDR3 loop reads CASSVGTRSYEQYF. The sequenced part of the CDR3 DNA is TGTGCCAGCAGCGTTGGGACACGCTCCTACGAG.

In its sample, this clone was seen a few times. The read halts 3 residues ahead of the CDR3 end, with the missing end drawn from the germline J gene. The gene calls are TRBV7-9 and TRBJ2-5; 10 nucleotides agree with TRBD1. V shed 5 bases and J 5 bases; nucleotides not matched to a gene: 8. The CDR3 covers 15 residues. The V gene's germline CDR1 is SEHNR and CDR2 FQNEAQ (reference sequence). The CDR3 loop is CASSDRQGAGETQYF. The sequenced CDR3 bases are TGTGCCAGCAGCGACCGACAGGGGGCTGGGGAGACC.

This clone was recorded many times. The CDR3 goes on 3 residues after the read ends, and that part is filled in from the germline J gene. This chain links TRBV20-1 with TRBJ1-3; D not certain. The V end lost 1 base, the J end lost 4 bases, and 11 bases lay between the germline ends. The CDR3 consists of 14 residues. CDR1 is DFQATT, CDR2 SNEGSKA, per germline (reference sequence). This chain's CDR3 is CSARVPGEGNTIYF. The DNA read from the CDR3 is TGCAGTGCTAGAGTTCCGGGTGAAGGAAACACC.

Many counts were recorded for this clone. The read ends 3 residues before the CDR3 terminus; that terminus is restored from the germline J gene. This chain connects TRBV20-1 to TRBJ1-4; 7 bases match TRBD1. The J segment lost 7 bases and the V segment lost 6 bases, leaving 11 bases of the junction unmatched. The CDR3 totals 14 residues. Germline CDR1 is DFQATT and CDR2 is SNEGSKA (reference sequence). CDR3 DNA, as far as it was read: TGCAGTGCCGCGACAGGGAAATCTCGTGAAAAA. Translated: CSAATGKSREK. The complete CDR3 protein is CSAATGKSREKLFF.

In regard to this clone: With the read ending 3 residues before the CDR3 end, the germline J gene is used to fill in that end. The chain links TRBV5-1 to TRBJ2-7; D may be TRBD2 (7 bases). This CDR3 is 15 amino acids long. The germline V gene has CDR1 SGHRS and CDR2 YFSETQ. The ends were cut back, 3 bases at V and 4 bases at J, with 17 bases in the middle. The CDR3 here is CASSSQPGGPYEQYF. The CDR3 bases that were read are TGCGCCAGCAGCTCCCAACCCGGGGGGCCTTACGAG.

This clone was seen a few times. The CDR3 end is not reached by the read, which stops 3 residues before it; the germline J gene fills it in. The rearrangement joins TRBV5-5 to TRBJ1-1; the match to TRBD1 covers 10 bases. Per the germline V gene, CDR1 is SGHKS and CDR2 is YYEKEE (reference sequence). This CDR3 has 15 amino acids. CDR3 in amino acids: CASSFSGTGVGEAFF. The DNA read from the CDR3 is TGTGCCAGCAGCTTCTCTGGGACAGGGGTGGGGGAA.